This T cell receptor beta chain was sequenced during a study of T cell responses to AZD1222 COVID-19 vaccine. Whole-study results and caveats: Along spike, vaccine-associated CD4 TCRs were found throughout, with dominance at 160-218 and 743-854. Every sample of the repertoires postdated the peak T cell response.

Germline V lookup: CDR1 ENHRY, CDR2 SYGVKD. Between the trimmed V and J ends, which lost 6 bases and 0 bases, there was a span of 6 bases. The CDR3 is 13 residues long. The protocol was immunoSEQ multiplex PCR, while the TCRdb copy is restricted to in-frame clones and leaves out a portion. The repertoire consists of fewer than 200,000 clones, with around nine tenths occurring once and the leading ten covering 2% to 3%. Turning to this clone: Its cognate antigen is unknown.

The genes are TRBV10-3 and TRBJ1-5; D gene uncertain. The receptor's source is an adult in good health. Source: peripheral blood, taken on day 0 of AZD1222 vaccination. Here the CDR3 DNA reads TGTGCCATCAGGAGGGATAGCAATCAGCCCCAGCATTTT. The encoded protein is CAIRRDSNQPQHF.